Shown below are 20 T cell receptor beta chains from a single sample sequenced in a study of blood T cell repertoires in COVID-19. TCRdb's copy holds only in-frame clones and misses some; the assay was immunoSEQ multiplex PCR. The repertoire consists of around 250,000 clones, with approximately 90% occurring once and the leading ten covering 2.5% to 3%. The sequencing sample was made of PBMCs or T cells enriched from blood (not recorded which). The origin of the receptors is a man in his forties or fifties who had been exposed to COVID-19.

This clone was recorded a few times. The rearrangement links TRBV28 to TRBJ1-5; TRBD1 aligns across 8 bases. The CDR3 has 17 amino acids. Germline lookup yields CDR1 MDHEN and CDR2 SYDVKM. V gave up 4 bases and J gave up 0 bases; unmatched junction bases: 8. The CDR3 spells CASSSGTGAYSNQPQHF. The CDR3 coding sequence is TGTGCCAGCAGTTCCGGGACAGGAGCATATAGCAATCAGCCCCAGCATTTT.

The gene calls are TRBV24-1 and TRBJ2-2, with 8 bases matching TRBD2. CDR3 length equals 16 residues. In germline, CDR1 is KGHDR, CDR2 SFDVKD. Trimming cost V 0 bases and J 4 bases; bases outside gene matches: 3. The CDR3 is CATSDLGLAGTGELFF. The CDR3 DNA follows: TGTGCCACCAGTGATTTGGGGCTAGCGGGCACCGGGGAGCTGTTTTTT.

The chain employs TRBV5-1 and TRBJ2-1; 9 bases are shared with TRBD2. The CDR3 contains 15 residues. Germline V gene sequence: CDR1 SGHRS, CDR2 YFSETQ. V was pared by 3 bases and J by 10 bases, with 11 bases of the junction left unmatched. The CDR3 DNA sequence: TGCGCCAGCAGCTCCTTAGCGGGAGCGGGCGACGAGCAGTTCTTC. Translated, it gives CASSSLAGAGDEQFF.

CDR3 sequence reads: CASSPTGVDGYTF. Written as DNA, the CDR3 is TGTGCCAGCAGCCCGACAGGGGTGGATGGCTACACCTTC. The chain combines TRBV7-6 with TRBJ1-2; 8 bases are shared with TRBD1. The CDR3 is made up of 13 amino acids. V trimming: 5 bases; J trimming: 6 bases; junction bases outside the gene matches: 5. CDR1 is SGHVS, CDR2 FNYEAQ, per germline.

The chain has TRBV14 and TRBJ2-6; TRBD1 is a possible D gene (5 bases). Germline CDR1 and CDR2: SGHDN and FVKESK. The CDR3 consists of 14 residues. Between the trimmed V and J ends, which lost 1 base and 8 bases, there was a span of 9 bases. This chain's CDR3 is CASSQGSGTNVLTF. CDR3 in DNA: TGTGCCAGCAGCCAAGGGTCAGGGACCAACGTCCTGACTTTC. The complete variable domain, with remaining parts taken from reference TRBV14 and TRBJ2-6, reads EAGVTQFPSHSVIEKGQTVTLRCDPISGHDNLYWYRRVMGKEIKFLLHFVKESKQDESGMPNNRFLAERTGGTYSTLKVQPAELEDSGVYFCASSQGSGTNVLTFGAGSRLTVL.

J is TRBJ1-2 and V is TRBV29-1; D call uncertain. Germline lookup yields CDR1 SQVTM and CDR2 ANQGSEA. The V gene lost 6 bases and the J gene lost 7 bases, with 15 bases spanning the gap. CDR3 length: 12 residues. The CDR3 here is CSVSGGVSGYTF. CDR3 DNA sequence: TGCAGCGTATCCGGCGGGGTATCTGGCTACACCTTC.

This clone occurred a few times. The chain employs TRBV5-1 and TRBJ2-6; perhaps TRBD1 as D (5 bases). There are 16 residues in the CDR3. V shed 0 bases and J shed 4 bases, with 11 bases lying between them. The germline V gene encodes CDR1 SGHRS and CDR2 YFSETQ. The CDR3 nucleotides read TGCGCCAGCAGCTTGGTGGGCAGGGTAGGGGCCAACGTCCTGACTTTC. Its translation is CASSLVGRVGANVLTF.

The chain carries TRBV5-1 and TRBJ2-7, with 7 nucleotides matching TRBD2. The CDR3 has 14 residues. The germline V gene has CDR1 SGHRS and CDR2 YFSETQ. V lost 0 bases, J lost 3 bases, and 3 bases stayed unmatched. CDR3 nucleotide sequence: TGCGCCAGCAGCTTGGCGGGGACTAACTACGAGCAGTACTTC. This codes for CASSLAGTNYEQYF.

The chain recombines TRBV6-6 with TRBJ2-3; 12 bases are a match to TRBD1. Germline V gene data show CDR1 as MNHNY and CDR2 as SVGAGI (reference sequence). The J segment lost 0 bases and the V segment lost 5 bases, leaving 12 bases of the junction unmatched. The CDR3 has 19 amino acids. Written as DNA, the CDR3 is TGTGCCAGCAGTCCCGGGGGACAGGGGGCTGTAAAAAGCACAGATACGCAGTATTTT. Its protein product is CASSPGGQGAVKSTDTQYF.

CDR3 amino acids: CASSRTPGAANTEAFF. The DNA for the CDR3 is TGTGCCAGCAGTCGCACCCCAGGGGCTGCTAACACTGAAGCTTTCTTT. This chain uses TRBV27 with TRBJ1-1; possibly TRBD1 for D (6 bases). Trimming left V 5 bases short and J 2 bases short, with 18 bases between. Germline CDR1 MNHEY, CDR2 SMNVEV (reference sequence). The CDR3 loop spans 16 amino acids.

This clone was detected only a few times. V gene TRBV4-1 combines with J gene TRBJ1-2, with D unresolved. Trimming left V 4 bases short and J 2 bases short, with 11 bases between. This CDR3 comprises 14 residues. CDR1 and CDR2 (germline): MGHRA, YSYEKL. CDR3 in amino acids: CASSLTTGNYGYTF. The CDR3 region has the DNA TGCGCCAGCAGCCTTACGACGGGAAACTATGGCTACACCTTC.

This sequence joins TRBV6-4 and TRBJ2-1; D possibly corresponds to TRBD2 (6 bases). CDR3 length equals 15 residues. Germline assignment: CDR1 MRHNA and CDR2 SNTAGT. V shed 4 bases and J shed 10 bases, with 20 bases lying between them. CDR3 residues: CASSADLRDSREQFF. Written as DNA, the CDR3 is TGTGCCAGCAGTGCCGATCTCCGGGACTCAAGGGAGCAGTTCTTC.

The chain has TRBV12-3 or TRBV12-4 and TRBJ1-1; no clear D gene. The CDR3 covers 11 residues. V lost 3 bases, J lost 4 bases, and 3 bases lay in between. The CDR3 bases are TGTGCCAGCAGTTTCGGCACTGAAGCTTTCTTT. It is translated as CASSFGTEAFF.

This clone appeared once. CDR3 sequence: CASLRDSRANYGYTF. The CDR3 coding sequence is TGTGCCAGCTTACGGGACAGCCGCGCTAACTATGGCTACACCTTC. This chain uses TRBV2 with TRBJ1-2; 7 positions match TRBD1. This CDR3 region has 15 residues. J gave up 0 bases and V 8 bases, and 9 bases lay outside the gene matches. Germline loops: CDR1 SNHLY, CDR2 FYNNEI. Full variable domain (missing parts from reference TRBV2 and TRBJ1-2): EPEVTQTPSHQVTQMGQEVILRCVPISNHLYFYWYRQILGQKVEFLVSFYNNEISEKSEIFDDQFSVERPDGSNFTLKIRSTKLEDSAMYFCASLRDSRANYGYTFGSGTRLTVV.

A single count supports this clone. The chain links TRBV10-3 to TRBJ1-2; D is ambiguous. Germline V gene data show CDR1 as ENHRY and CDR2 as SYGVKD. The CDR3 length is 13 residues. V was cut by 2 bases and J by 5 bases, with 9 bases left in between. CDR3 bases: TGTGCCATCAGTGAGGAGCCATCTTATGGCTACACCTTC. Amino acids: CAISEEPSYGYTF.

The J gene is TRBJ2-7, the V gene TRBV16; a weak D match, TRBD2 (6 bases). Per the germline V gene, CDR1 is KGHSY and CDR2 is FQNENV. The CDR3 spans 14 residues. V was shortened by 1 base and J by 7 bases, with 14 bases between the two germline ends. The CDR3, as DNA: TGTGCCAGCAGCCAATATCGGAGGGTTTGGGAGCAGTACTTC. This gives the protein CASSQYRRVWEQYF. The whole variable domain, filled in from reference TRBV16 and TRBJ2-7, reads GEEVAQTPKHLVRGEGQKAKLYCAPIKGHSYVFWYQQVLKNEFKFLISFQNENVFDETGMPKERFSAKCLPNSPCSLEIQATKLEDSAVYFCASSQYRRVWEQYFGPGTRLTVT.

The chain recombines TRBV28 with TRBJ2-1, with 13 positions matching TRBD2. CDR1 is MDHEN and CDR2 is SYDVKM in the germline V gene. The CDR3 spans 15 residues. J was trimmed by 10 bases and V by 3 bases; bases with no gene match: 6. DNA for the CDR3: TGTGCCAGCAGTTTGTCGGGGACTAGCGGGGCAGAGCAGTTCTTC. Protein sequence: CASSLSGTSGAEQFF.

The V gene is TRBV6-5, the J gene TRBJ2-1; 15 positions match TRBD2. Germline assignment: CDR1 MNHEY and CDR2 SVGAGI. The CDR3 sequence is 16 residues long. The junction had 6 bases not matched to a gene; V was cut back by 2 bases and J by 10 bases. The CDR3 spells CASSYPGLAGGNEQFF. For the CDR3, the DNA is TGTGCCAGCAGTTACCCGGGACTAGCGGGAGGTAACGAGCAGTTCTTC.

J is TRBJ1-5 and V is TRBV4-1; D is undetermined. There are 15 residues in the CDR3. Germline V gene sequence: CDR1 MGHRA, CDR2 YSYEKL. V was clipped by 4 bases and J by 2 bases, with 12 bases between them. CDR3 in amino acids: CASSRGGIGNQPQHF. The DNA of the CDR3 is TGCGCCAGCAGCCGAGGAGGGATAGGCAATCAGCCCCAGCATTTT.

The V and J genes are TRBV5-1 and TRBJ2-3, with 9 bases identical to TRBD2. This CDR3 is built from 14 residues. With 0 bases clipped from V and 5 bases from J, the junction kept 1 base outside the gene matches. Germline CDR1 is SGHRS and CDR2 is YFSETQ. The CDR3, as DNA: TGCGCCAGCAGCTTGGAACTAGCGGGAGATACGCAGTATTTT. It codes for CASSLELAGDTQYF. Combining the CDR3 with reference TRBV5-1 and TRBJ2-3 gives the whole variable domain KAGVTQTPRYLIKTRGQQVTLSCSPISGHRSVSWYQQTPGQGLQFLFEYFSETQRNKGNFPGRFSGRQFSNSRSEMNVSTLELGDSALYLCASSLELAGDTQYFGPGTRLTVL.